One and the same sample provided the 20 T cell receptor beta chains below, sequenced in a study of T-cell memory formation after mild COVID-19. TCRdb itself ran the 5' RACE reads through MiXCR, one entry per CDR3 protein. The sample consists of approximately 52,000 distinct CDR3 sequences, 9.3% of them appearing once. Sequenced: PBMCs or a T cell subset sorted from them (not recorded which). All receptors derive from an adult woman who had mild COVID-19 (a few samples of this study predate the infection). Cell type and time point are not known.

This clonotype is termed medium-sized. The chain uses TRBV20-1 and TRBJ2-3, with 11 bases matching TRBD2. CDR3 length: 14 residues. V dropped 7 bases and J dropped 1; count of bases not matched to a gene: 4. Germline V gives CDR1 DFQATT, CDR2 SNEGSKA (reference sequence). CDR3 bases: TGCAGTGGCTTAGCGGGGGGGCGCACAGATACGCAGTATTTT. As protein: CSGLAGGRTDTQYF.

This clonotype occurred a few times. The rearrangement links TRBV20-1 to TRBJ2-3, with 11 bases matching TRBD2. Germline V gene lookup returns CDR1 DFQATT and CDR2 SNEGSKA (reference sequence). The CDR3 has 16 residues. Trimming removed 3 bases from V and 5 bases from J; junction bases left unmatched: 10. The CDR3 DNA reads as TGCAGTGCTAGTTCGGGTAGCGGGGGGGCGTTAGATACGCAGTATTTT. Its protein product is CSASSGSGGALDTQYF.

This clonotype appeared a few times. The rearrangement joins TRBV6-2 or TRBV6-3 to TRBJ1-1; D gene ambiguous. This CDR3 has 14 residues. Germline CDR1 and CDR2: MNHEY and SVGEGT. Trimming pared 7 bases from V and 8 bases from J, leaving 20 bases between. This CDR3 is CASTERTAAAEAFF. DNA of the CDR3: TGTGCCAGCACCGAGAGGACGGCAGCGGCCGAAGCTTTCTTT.

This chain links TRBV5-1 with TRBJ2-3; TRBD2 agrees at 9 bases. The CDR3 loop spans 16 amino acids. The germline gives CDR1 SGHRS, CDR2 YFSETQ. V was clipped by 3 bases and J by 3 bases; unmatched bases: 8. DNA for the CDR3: TGCGCCAGCAGCTCTGGTAGCGGGAGAGGAACAGATACGCAGTATTTT. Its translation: CASSSGSGRGTDTQYF.

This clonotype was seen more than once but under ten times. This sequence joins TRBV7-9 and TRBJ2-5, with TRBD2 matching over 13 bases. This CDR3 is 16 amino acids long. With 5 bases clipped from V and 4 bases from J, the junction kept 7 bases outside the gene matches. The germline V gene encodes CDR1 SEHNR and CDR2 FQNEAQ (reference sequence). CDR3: CASSQTSGGTGETQYF. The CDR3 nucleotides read TGTGCCAGCAGCCAGACTAGCGGGGGGACCGGAGAGACCCAGTACTTC. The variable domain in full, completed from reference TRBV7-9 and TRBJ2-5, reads DTGVSQNPRHKITKRGQNVTFRCDPISEHNRLYWYRQTLGQGPEFLTYFQNEAQLEKSRLLSDRFSAERPKGSFSTLEIQRTEQGDSAMYLCASSQTSGGTGETQYFGPGTRLLVL.

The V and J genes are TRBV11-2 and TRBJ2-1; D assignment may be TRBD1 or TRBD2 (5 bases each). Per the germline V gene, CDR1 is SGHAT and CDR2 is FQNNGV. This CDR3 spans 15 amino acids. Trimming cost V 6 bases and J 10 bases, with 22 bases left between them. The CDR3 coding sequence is TGTGCCAGCAGTCACCGGGACCATCGGCAACGGGAGCAGTTCTTC. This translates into CASSHRDHRQREQFF.

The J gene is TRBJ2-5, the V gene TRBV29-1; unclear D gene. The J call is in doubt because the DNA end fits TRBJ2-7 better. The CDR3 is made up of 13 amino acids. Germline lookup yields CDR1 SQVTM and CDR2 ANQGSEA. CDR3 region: CSVGTLQDYEQYF. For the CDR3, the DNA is TGCAGCGTTGGAACACTCCAGGACTACGAGCAGTACTTC.

As DNA, the CDR3 is TGTGCCAGCAGCTTAGGGGACAGGGTTATGAATGAGCAGTTCTTC. Translated: CASSLGDRVMNEQFF. V gene TRBV5-4 combines with J gene TRBJ2-1, with 9 bases matching TRBD1. Germline V lookup: CDR1 SGHNT, CDR2 YYREEE (reference sequence). This CDR3 has 15 residues. Trimming took 2 bases from V and 7 from J; bases not matched to a gene: 7.

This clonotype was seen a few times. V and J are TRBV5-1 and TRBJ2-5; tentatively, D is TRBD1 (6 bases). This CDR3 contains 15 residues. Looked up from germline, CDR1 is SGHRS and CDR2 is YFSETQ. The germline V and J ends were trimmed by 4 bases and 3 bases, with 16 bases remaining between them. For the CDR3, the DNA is TGCGCCAGCAGCAGCGGACAGTTTAGGGAAGAGACCCAGTACTTC. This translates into CASSSGQFREETQYF.

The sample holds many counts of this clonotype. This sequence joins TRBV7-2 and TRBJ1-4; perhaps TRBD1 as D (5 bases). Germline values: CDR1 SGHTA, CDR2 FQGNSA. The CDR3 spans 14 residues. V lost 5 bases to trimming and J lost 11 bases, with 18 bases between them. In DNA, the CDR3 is TGTGCCAGCAGCCCATTGGCGGGGGGGACTAAACTGTTTTTT. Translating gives CASSPLAGGTKLFF.

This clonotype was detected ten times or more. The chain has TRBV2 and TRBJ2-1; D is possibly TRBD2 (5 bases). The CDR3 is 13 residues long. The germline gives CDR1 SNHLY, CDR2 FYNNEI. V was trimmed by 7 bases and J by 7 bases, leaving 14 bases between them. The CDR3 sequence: CASKRARGNEQFF. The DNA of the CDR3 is TGTGCCAGCAAGCGAGCACGCGGGAATGAGCAGTTCTTC.

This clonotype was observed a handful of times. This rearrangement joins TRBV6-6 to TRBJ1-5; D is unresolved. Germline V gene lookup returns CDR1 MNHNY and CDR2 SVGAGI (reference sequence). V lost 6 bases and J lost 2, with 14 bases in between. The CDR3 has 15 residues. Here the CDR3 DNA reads TGTGCCAGCAGCCGCTCGGGCTGGGGCAATCAGCCCCAGCATTTT. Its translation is CASSRSGWGNQPQHF.

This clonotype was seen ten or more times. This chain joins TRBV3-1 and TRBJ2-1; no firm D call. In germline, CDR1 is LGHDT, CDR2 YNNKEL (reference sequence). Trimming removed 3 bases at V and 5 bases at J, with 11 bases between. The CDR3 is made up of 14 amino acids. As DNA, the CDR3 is TGTGCCAGCAGCCAGTCGACGGCCCACAATGAGCAGTTCTTC. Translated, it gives CASSQSTAHNEQFF.

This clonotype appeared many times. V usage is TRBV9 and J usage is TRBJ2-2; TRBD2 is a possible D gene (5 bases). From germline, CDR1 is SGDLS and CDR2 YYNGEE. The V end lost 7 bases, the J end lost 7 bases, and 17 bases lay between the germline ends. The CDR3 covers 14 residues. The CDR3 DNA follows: TGTGCCAGCCGAGAGGACTCATATAGCGGGGAGCTGTTTTTT. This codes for CASREDSYSGELFF.

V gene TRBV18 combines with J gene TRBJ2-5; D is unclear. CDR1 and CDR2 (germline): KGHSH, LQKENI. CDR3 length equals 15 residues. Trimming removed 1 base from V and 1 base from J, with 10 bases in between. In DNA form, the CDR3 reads TGTGCCAGCTCACCACACCCTATGGCCCAAGAGACCCAGTACTTC. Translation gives CASSPHPMAQETQYF.

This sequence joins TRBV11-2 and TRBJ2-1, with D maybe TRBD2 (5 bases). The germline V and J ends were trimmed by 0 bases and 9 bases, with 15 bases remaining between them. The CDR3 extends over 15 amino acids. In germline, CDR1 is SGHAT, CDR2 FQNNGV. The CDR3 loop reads CASSLDIGRRGEQFF. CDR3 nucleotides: TGTGCCAGCAGCTTAGATATCGGCCGTCGGGGTGAGCAGTTCTTC. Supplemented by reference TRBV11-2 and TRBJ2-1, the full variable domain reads EAGVAQSPRYKIIEKRQSVAFWCNPISGHATLYWYQQILGQGPKLLIQFQNNGVVDDSQLPKDRFSAERLKGVDSTLKIQPAKLEDSAVYLCASSLDIGRRGEQFFGPGTRLTVL.

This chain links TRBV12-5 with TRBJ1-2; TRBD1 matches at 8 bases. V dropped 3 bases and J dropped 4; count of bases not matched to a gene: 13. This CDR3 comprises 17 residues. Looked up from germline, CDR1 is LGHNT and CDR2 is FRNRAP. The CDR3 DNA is TGTGCTAGTGGTTTCACCCCTTATGACAGGGGTGGCTATGGCTACACCTTC. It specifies CASGFTPYDRGGYGYTF. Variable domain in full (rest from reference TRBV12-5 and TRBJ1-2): DARVTQTPRHKVTEMGQEVTMRCQPILGHNTVFWYRQTMMQGLELLAYFRNRAPLDDSGMPKDRFSAEMPDATLATLKIQPSEPRDSAVYFCASGFTPYDRGGYGYTFGSGTRLTVV.

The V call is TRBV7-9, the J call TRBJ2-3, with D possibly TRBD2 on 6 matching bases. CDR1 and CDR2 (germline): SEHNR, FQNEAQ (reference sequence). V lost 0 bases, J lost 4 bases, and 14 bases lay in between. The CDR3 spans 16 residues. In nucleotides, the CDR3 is TGTGCCAGCAGCTTAGCGGGAGCGGGCGGTCCAGATACGCAGTATTTT. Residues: CASSLAGAGGPDTQYF. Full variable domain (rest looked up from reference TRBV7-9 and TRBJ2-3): DTGVSQNPRHKITKRGQNVTFRCDPISEHNRLYWYRQTLGQGPEFLTYFQNEAQLEKSRLLSDRFSAERPKGSFSTLEIQRTEQGDSAMYLCASSLAGAGGPDTQYFGPGTRLTVL.

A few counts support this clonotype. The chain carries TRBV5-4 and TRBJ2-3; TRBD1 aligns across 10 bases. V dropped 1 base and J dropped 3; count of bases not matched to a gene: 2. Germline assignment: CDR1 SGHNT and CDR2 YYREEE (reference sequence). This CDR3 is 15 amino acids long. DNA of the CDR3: TGTGCCAGCAGCTTGCGACAGGGGGCGACAGATACGCAGTATTTT. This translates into CASSLRQGATDTQYF.

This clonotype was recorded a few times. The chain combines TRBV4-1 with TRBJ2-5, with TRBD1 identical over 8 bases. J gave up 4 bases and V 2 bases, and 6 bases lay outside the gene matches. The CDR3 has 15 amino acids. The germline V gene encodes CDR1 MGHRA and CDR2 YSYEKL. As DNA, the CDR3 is TGCGCCAGCAGCCAACCGCAGGGGGCTGGAGAGACCCAGTACTTC. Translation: CASSQPQGAGETQYF.